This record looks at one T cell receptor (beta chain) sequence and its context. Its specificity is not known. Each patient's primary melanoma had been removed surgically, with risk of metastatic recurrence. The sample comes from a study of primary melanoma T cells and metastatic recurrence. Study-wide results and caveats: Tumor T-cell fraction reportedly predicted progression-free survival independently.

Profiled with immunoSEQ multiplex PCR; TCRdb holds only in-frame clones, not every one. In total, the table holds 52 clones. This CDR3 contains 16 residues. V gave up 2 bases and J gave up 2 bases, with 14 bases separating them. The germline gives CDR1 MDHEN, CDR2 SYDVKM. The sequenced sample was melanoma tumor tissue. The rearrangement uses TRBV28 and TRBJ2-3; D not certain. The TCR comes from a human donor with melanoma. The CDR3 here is CASSLISRLHTDTQYF. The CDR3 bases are TGTGCCAGCAGTTTAATTAGCCGCCTACACACAGATACGCAGTATTTT. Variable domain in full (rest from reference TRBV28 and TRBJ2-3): DVKVTQSSRYLVKRTGEKVFLECVQDMDHENMFWYRQDPGLGLRLIYFSYDVKMKEKGDIPEGYSVSREKKERFSLILESASTNQTSMYLCASSLISRLHTDTQYFGPGTRLTVL.